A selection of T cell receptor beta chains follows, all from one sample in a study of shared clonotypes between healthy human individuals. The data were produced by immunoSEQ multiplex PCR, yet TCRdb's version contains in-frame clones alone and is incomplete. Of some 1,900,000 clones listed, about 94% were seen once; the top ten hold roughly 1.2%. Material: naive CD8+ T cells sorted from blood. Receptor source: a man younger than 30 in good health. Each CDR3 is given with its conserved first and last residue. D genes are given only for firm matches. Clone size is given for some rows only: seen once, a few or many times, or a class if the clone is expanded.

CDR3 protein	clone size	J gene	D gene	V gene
CASMGPPEKLFF	.	TRBJ1-4	.	TRBV2
CASSYVREGNQPQHF	.	TRBJ1-5	.	TRBV6-6
CASSSMTGTYEQYF	.	TRBJ2-7	.	TRBV7-6
CASSVAGSSGNTIYF	once	TRBJ1-3	.	TRBV9
CASSPGTVNSPLHF	.	TRBJ1-6	TRBD1	TRBV7-9
CASSPRQGTNIQYF	.	TRBJ2-4	TRBD1	TRBV28
CASRGLMNTEAFF	.	TRBJ1-1	.	TRBV19
CASSPNLLSDRGHGELFF	.	TRBJ2-2	TRBD1	TRBV13
CASIPGQKNTGELFF	.	TRBJ2-2	.	TRBV6-6
CASSSVTSGFTGQFF	.	TRBJ2-1	TRBD2	TRBV5-6
CASSHVSATYEQYF	.	TRBJ2-7	.	TRBV5-6
CATSSGGESTGELFF	.	TRBJ2-2	TRBD2	TRBV15
CATRDTGELFF	.	TRBJ2-2	.	TRBV10-3
CASSLLGGSEKLFF	.	TRBJ1-4	.	TRBV27
CASSLQGFPYYEQYF	.	TRBJ2-7	.	TRBV27
CASSLGGVWETQYF	.	TRBJ2-5	.	TRBV5-6
CASSLNLADYNEQFF	.	TRBJ2-1	TRBD2	TRBV5-5
CASRSGTGSEKLFF	.	TRBJ1-4	TRBD1	TRBV28
CASSLNRGGTDTQYF	once	TRBJ2-3	.	TRBV6-6
CASSVRLVVNEQFF	.	TRBJ2-1	.	TRBV2
CASSLRPVQESYYEQYF	.	TRBJ2-7	.	TRBV11-1
CAWSVGPGYEQYF	.	TRBJ2-7	.	TRBV30
CASSPGSGELFF	once	TRBJ2-2	.	TRBV6-6